This paragraph reports one T cell receptor beta chain. Its target is unknown. This sample was taken from a study of Ad26.COV2.S vaccination and SARS-CoV-2 variants. There are 14 residues in the CDR3. Germline V gene data show CDR1 as WNHNN and CDR2 as SYGVQD (reference sequence). After removal of 2 bases from V and 5 bases from J, the junction contained 3 bases not matched to a gene. Regarding the study as a whole: Using TCR breadth and depth analyses may have led to underestimated total T cell responses. Spike-specific CD8+ and CD4+ T cell responses reportedly showed substantial breadth after vaccination. Breadth of non-spike TCRs did not differ between vaccinees and placebo recipients.

Using immunoSEQ multiplex PCR, the repertoire was profiled, and TCRdb retains in-frame clones only, with some absent. Of approximately 400,000 clones listed, about 90% are singletons. The sample was peripheral blood, taken after recovery from COVID-19. V and J are TRBV10-1 and TRBJ2-5; 9 bases map to TRBD2. This clonotype was sampled from a human donor who had recovered from COVID-19. In DNA, the CDR3 is TGCGCCAGCAGTGAGGGACTAGCGTTGGAGACCCAGTACTTC. This encodes CASSEGLALETQYF.